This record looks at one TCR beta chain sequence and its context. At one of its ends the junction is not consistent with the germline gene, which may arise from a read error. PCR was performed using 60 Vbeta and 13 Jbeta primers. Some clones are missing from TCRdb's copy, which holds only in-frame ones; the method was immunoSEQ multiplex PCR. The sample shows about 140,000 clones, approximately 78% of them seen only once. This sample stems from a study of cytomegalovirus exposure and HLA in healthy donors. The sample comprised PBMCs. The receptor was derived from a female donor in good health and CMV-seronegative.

The DNA of the CDR3 is TGCGCCAGCAGCGGGCCGACAGGGTTCAATGGCTACCCCTTC. Translation: CASSGPTGFNGYPF. The chain employs TRBV5-1 and TRBJ1-2; 7 bases line up with TRBD1. Germline CDR1 and CDR2: SGHRS and YFSETQ. The CDR3 consists of 14 residues.